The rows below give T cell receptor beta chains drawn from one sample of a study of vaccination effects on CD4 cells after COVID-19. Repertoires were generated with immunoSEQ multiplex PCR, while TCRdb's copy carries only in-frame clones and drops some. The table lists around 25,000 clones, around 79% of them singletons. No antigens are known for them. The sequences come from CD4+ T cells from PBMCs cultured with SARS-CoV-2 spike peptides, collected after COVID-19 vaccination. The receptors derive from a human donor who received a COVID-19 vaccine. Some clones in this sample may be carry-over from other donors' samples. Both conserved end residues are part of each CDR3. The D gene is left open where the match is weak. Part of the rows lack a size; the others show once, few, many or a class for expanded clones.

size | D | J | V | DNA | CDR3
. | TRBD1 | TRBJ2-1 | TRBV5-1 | TGCGCCAGCAGCTGGACCCCGGGACAGGGGGCGGATGAGCAGTTCTTC | CASSWTPGQGADEQFF
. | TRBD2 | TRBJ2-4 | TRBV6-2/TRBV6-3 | TGTGCCAGCAGTTACTCCGTCGGGGGGGGAAACATTCAGTACTTC | CASSYSVGGGNIQYF
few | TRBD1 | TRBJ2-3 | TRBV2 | TGTGCCAGCAGTTATCCGGGACAGGGAAGAGATACGCAGTATTTT | CASSYPGQGRDTQYF
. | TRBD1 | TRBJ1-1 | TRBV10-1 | TGCGCCAGCAAGGCAGGGGGTTCGAGCACTGAAGCTTTCTTT | CASKAGGSSTEAFF
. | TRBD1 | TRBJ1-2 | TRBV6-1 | TGTGCCAGCAGTGGTGACAGGGGGCTAAGAGGGAATGGCTACACCTTC | CASSGDRGLRGNGYTF
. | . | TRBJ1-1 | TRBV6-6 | TGTGCCAGCAGTTGGCGAGGAAAGGAAGCTTTCTTT | CASSWRGKEAFF
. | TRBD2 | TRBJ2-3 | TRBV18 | TGTGCCAGCTCACCATATATCGAGCGGGGGGGCACAGATACGCAGTATTTT | CASSPYIERGGTDTQYF
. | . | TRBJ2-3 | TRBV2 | TGTGCCAGCAGAGGTTACACAGATACGCAGTATTTT | CASRGYTDTQYF
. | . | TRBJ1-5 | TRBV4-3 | TGCGCCAGCAGCCAAGAGGCCGGGGACAATCAGCCCCAGCATTTT | CASSQEAGDNQPQHF
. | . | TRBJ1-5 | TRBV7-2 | TGTGCCAGCAGCCCCCGTCCCTCCGGCGACAATCAGCCCCAGCATTTT | CASSPRPSGDNQPQHF
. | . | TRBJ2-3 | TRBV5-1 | TGCGCCAGCAGCTTGGCCGACAGGGTGGGGGGGACAGATACGCAGTATTTT | CASSLADRVGGTDTQYF
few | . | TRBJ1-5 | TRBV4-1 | TGCGCCAGCAGCCAAGATCTGTCCTACTTGAGCAATCAGCCCCAGCATTTT | CASSQDLSYLSNQPQHF
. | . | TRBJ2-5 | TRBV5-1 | TGCGCCAGCAGCTTGGATACGGCACAAGAGACCCAGTACTTC | CASSLDTAQETQYF
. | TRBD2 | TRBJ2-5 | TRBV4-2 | TGTGCCAGCAGCCCTCGGGATTTTAGCGGGGGGTCCGGGGAGACCCAGTACTTC | CASSPRDFSGGSGETQYF
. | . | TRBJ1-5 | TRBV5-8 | TGTGCCAGCAGCTTGGGAGGTTCTAGTACGGGCCTCATGCGACAGCCCCAGCATTTT | CASSLGGSSTGLMRQPQHF
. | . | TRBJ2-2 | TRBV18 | TGTGCCAGCTCACCCGCCGGGGAGCTGTTTTTT | CASSPAGELFF
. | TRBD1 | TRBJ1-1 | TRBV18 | TGTGCCAGCTCACCACCGACAGGGGTAACCACTGAAGCTTTCTTT | CASSPPTGVTTEAFF
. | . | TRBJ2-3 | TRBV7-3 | TGTGCCAGCAGCTTAATTAAGGAGTTTTATAGCACAGATACGCAGTATTTT | CASSLIKEFYSTDTQYF
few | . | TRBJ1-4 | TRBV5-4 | TGTGCCAGCAGCTTCCCAGATGGCGGGGATAATGAAAAACTGTTTTTT | CASSFPDGGDNEKLFF
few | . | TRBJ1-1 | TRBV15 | TGTGCCACCAGCAGAGATAATGCAGGGTTGACTGAAGCTTTCTTT | CATSRDNAGLTEAFF
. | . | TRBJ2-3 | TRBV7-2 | TGTGCCAGCAGCTTACAGGTGGCAGATACGCAGTATTTT | CASSLQVADTQYF
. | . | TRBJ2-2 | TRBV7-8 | TGTGCCAGCAGCTTCTATACGGGGGTAGGAGCCGGGGAGCTGTTTTTT | CASSFYTGVGAGELFF
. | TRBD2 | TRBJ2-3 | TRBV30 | TGTGCCTGGGGGAGGGGTGTAGCCACAGATACGCAGTATTTT | CAWGRGVATDTQYF
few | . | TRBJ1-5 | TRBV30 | TGTGCCTGGAGTCCTACAGGTTATCAGCCCCAGCATTTT | CAWSPTGYQPQHF
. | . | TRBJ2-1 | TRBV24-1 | TGTGCCACCAGTGATTTGGGGCGGGCGAATGAGCAGTTCTTC | CATSDLGRANEQFF
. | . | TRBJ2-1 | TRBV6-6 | TGTGCCAGCAGTTACTCATTGGGGGGGCGATACAATGAGCAGTTCTTC | CASSYSLGGRYNEQFF
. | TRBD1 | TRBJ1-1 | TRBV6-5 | TGTGCCAGCAGTCGGGACAGGTCGAACACTGAAGCTTTCTTT | CASSRDRSNTEAFF
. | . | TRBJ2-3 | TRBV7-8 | TGTGCCAGCAGCTTCAGGACTTCATATACGCAGTATTTT | CASSFRTSYTQYF
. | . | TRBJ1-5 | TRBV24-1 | TGTGCCACCAGTGACCACAGTAACAATCAGCCCCAGCATTTT | CATSDHSNNQPQHF
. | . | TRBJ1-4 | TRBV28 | TGTGCCAGCAGTTCACAGGGAACTAATGAAAAACTGTTTTTT | CASSSQGTNEKLFF
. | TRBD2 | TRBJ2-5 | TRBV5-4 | TGTGCCAGCAGCTTGCGGTCAGCGGGGGGAGAGACCCAGTACTTC | CASSLRSAGGETQYF
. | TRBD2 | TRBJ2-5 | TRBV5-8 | TGTGCCAGCTCCTTGGCACTAGCGACGGAGACCCAGTACTTC | CASSLALATETQYF
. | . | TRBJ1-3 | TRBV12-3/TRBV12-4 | TGTGCCAGCAGCCTCCAAGCTGGAAACACCATATATTTT | CASSLQAGNTIYF
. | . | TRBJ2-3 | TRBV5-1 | TGCGCCAGCAGCTTGACAGGCCCCACAGATACGCAGTATTTT | CASSLTGPTDTQYF
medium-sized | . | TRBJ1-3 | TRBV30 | TGTGCCTGGAAAACAGGAGGGACGTCGAGCTCTGGAAACACCATATATTTT | CAWKTGGTSSSGNTIYF
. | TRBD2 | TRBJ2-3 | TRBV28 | TGTGCCAGCAGTTTTATGCGGGGGAGCACAGATACGCAGTATTTT | CASSFMRGSTDTQYF
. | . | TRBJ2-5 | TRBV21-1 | TGTGCCAGCAGGGGTCAAGAGACCCAGTACTTC | CASRGQETQYF
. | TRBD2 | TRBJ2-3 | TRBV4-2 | TGTGCCAGCAGCCAAGCTGGGGGGGTGACAGATACGCAGTATTTT | CASSQAGGVTDTQYF
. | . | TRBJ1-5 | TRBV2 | TGTGCCAGCCTCTCATACCGAAATCAGCCCCAGCATTTT | CASLSYRNQPQHF
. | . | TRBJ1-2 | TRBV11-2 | TGTGCCAGCAGCTTAGAGAATAGCGTCAGATTGAATGGCTACACCTTC | CASSLENSVRLNGYTF
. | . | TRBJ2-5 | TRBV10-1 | TGCGCCAGCAGTGATAGGGGCTGGGAGACCCAGTACTTC | CASSDRGWETQYF
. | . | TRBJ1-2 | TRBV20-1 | TGCAGTGCTAGAGTTTTGGGAGGCTACACCTTC | CSARVLGGYTF
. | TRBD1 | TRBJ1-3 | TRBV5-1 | TGCGCCAGCAGCCAAACCACAGGGGTGGGAAACACCATATATTTT | CASSQTTGVGNTIYF
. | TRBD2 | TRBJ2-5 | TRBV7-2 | TGTGCCAGCAGCTTATCCATAGCGGGGGGGTTGGGAGAGACCCAGTACTTC | CASSLSIAGGLGETQYF
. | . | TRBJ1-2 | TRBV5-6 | TGTGCCAGCAGCTTGGCCCTCTCTGGAGGCTCTAACTATGGCTACACCTTC | CASSLALSGGSNYGYTF
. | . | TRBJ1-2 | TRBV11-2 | TGTGCCAGCAGCTTAGGGGTTAACTATGGCTACACCTTC | CASSLGVNYGYTF
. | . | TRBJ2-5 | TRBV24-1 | TGTGCCACCAGTGATTCACTTGGGACACGGACCCAGTACTTC | CATSDSLGTRTQYF
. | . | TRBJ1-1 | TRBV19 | TGTGCCAGTAGTATTGACTTGGGGACTGAAGCTTTCTTT | CASSIDLGTEAFF